These T cell receptor beta chains were read from a single sample in a study of blood T cell repertoires in COVID-19. Clones were sequenced by immunoSEQ multiplex PCR, and TCRdb holds only the in-frame ones, with some missing. The sample contains roughly 62,000 clones, more than 65% of which appear only once. The source material was peripheral blood. Receptors were obtained from a woman at least 80 years old with active or convalescent COVID-19. Each CDR3 is given with its conserved first and last residue. Each record gives: D gene, J gene, CDR3 length, V gene, clone size, CDR3 protein, CDR3 DNA. The D gene is left open where the match is weak. Expanded clones are given a class, and other clones once, few, many or no size at all.

NA	TRBJ2-7	12	TRBV2	NA	CASSETVYEQYF	TGTGCCAGCAGTGAAACGGTCTACGAGCAGTACTTC
TRBD1	TRBJ1-1	15	TRBV6-1	once	CASSDRGRTGTEAFF	TGTGCCAGCAGTGACAGGGGGCGCACGGGCACTGAAGCTTTCTTT
NA	TRBJ1-4	16	TRBV5-1	NA	CASSLDGGATNEKLFF	TGCGCCAGCAGCTTGGACGGGGGAGCAACTAATGAAAAACTGTTTTTT
NA	TRBJ1-3	17	TRBV4-2	NA	CASSTPSGKSSGNTIYF	TGTGCCAGCAGCACCCCCTCAGGGAAATCGTCAGGAAACACCATATATTTT
NA	TRBJ2-7	14	TRBV7-7	few	CASSPSTGTYEQYF	TGTGCTAGCAGCCCCAGCACGGGGACCTACGAGCAGTACTTC
TRBD1	TRBJ1-1	15	TRBV25-1	NA	CASSPPGTGEGRAFF	TGTGCCAGCAGTCCCCCCGGGACAGGGGAAGGTCGGGCTTTCTTT
NA	TRBJ1-1	16	TRBV5-1	NA	CASSLGPEGENTEAFF	TGCGCCAGCAGCTTGGGCCCCGAGGGGGAAAACACTGAAGCTTTCTTT
NA	TRBJ1-1	12	TRBV6-5	NA	CASSYNGLQAFF	TGTGCCAGCAGTTACAACGGGTTACAAGCTTTCTTT
NA	TRBJ2-3	17	TRBV10-1	few	CASSGTSGPGGTDTQYF	TGCGCCAGCAGCGGAACAAGCGGGCCCGGGGGTACAGATACGCAGTATTTT
NA	TRBJ1-2	14	TRBV5-1	NA	CASSLGRTDYGYTF	TGCGCCAGCAGCTTGGGCCGGACAGACTATGGCTACACCTTC
TRBD1	TRBJ1-2	17	TRBV5-1	NA	CASSLGDSGQGHYGYTF	TGCGCCAGCAGCTTGGGAGACTCCGGACAGGGACACTATGGCTACACCTTC
NA	TRBJ2-7	13	TRBV5-1	NA	CASSLGRRYEQYF	TGCGCCAGCAGCTTGGGGCGGCGCTACGAGCAGTACTTC
NA	TRBJ1-2	14	TRBV5-6	NA	CASSSPAGPYGYTF	TGTGCCAGCAGCTCCCCGGCGGGGCCCTATGGCTACACCTTC
NA	TRBJ1-2	14	TRBV5-1	once	CASSLRYREGGYTF	TGCGCCAGCAGCCTTCGATACAGGGAAGGCGGCTACACCTTC
TRBD1	TRBJ2-2	16	TRBV4-2	NA	CASSQRTGTNTGELFF	TGTGCCAGCAGCCAACGGACAGGGACGAACACCGGGGAGCTGTTTTTT
TRBD2	TRBJ2-7	15	TRBV6-2/TRBV6-3	NA	CASSWGTSGSYEQYF	TGTGCCAGCAGTTGGGGGACTAGCGGGAGTTACGAGCAGTACTTC
TRBD1	TRBJ1-2	13	TRBV5-6	few	CASSWDRAEGYTF	TGTGCCAGCAGCTGGGACAGGGCAGAAGGCTACACCTTC
NA	TRBJ1-1	14	TRBV7-9	NA	CASRVGERDTEAFF	TGTGCCAGCAGAGTGGGGGAGCGGGACACTGAAGCTTTCTTT
TRBD1	TRBJ1-2	14	TRBV9	NA	CASSVDRTGHGYTF	TGTGCCAGCAGCGTAGATCGGACAGGGCATGGCTACACCTTC
NA	TRBJ1-4	15	TRBV13	NA	CASSGEGATNEKLFF	TGTGCCAGCAGCGGGGAAGGGGCAACTAATGAAAAACTGTTTTTT
NA	TRBJ2-2	14	TRBV19	NA	CASTEEGWAGELFF	TGTGCCAGTACCGAGGAGGGGTGGGCCGGGGAGCTGTTTTTT
TRBD1	TRBJ1-1	15	TRBV6-5	once	CASSFVTGVNTEAFF	TGTGCCAGCAGTTTCGTGACAGGGGTGAACACTGAAGCTTTCTTT
NA	TRBJ1-6	14	TRBV11-2	NA	CASSLGQNNSPLHF	TGTGCCAGCAGCTTAGGACAAAATAATTCACCCCTCCACTTT
NA	TRBJ1-2	12	TRBV5-5	NA	CASSGEYYGYTF	TGTGCCAGCTCAGGGGAGTACTATGGCTACACCTTC
TRBD1	TRBJ1-2	14	TRBV5-1	once	CASSSDRGNYGYTF	TGCGCCAGCAGCTCAGACAGGGGGAACTATGGCTACACCTTC
NA	TRBJ1-5	12	TRBV6-5	NA	CASSGQGQPQHF	TGTGCCAGCAGCGGCCAGGGGCAGCCCCAGCATTTT
NA	TRBJ1-1	13	TRBV11-2	NA	CASSRHLNTEAFF	TGTGCCAGCAGCAGACATCTGAACACTGAAGCTTTCTTT
TRBD1	TRBJ2-3	15	TRBV6-6	NA	CASSPRDRGTDTQYF	TGTGCCAGCAGCCCCCGGGACAGGGGGACAGATACGCAGTATTTT
NA	TRBJ1-3	14	TRBV30	NA	CAWSVRRSGNTIYF	TGTGCCTGGAGTGTCCGTCGCTCTGGAAACACCATATATTTT
TRBD1	TRBJ1-2	16	TRBV5-4	NA	CASSLDPGQGARGYTF	TGTGCCAGCAGCTTGGACCCGGGACAGGGGGCAAGGGGCTACACCTTC
NA	TRBJ1-5	15	TRBV6-1	NA	CASSDQGGGNQPQHF	TGTGCCAGCAGTGATCAGGGAGGGGGCAATCAGCCCCAGCATTTT
NA	TRBJ1-6	14	TRBV7-2	NA	CASSLGHPNSPLHF	TGTGCCAGCAGCCTGGGACACCCGAATTCACCCCTCCACTTT
NA	TRBJ2-3	14	TRBV5-4	NA	CASSLYSLADTQYF	TGTGCCAGCAGCCTGTACTCCCTCGCAGATACGCAGTATTTT
NA	TRBJ1-4	15	TRBV19	NA	CASSITSRYNEKLFF	TGTGCCAGTAGTATAACGTCGCGATATAATGAAAAACTGTTTTTT
NA	TRBJ1-1	12	TRBV5-4	NA	CASSLSYDRPFF	TGTGCCAGCAGCCTGTCCTACGATCGTCCTTTCTTT
TRBD1	TRBJ1-1	17	TRBV4-1	NA	CASSQGQGRGGGNEAFF	TGCGCCAGCAGCCAGGGACAGGGCCGCGGCGGGGGGAATGAAGCTTTCTTT
TRBD1	TRBJ1-6	12	TRBV6-5	NA	CAGQGPFRTLHF	TGTGCCGGACAGGGTCCCTTTCGTACCCTCCACTTT
TRBD2	TRBJ2-1	16	TRBV3-1/TRBV3-2	NA	CASSQDKTSGGGEQFF	TGTGCCAGCAGCCAAGATAAGACTAGCGGGGGGGGTGAGCAGTTCTTC
TRBD2	TRBJ2-1	16	TRBV4-1	NA	CASSHPTGTSGGAGFF	TGCGCCAGCAGCCACCCCACCGGGACTAGCGGGGGGGCGGGGTTCTTC
NA	TRBJ2-1	15	TRBV5-1	NA	CASSLGQEMYNEQFF	TGCGCCAGCAGCTTGGGACAGGAAATGTACAATGAGCAGTTCTTC
TRBD2	TRBJ2-1	14	TRBV29-1	NA	CSVERGGGFNEQFF	TGCAGCGTTGAAAGAGGCGGGGGGTTTAATGAGCAGTTCTTC
TRBD2	TRBJ2-3	15	TRBV11-3	NA	CASSLAGGVGDTQYF	TGTGCCAGCAGCTTAGCCGGGGGGGTCGGAGATACGCAGTATTTT
TRBD1	TRBJ1-2	13	TRBV12-3/TRBV12-4	once	CASSLGDRAGYTF	TGTGCCAGCAGTTTAGGGGACAGGGCCGGCTACACCTTC
TRBD1	TRBJ2-7	15	TRBV5-6	NA	CASSRSAGTVYEQYF	TGTGCCAGCAGCCGATCTGCCGGGACAGTCTACGAGCAGTACTTC
TRBD1	TRBJ1-5	13	TRBV30	NA	CAWNRDSNQPQHF	TGTGCCTGGAACCGGGACAGTAATCAGCCCCAGCATTTT
TRBD1	TRBJ2-7	12	TRBV5-1	NA	CASGQGDYEQYF	TGCGCCAGCGGCCAGGGGGACTACGAGCAGTACTTC
TRBD1	TRBJ1-4	15	TRBV5-1	NA	CASSPVGAGGEKLFF	TGCGCCAGCAGCCCCGTGGGGGCAGGGGGTGAAAAACTGTTTTTT
TRBD1	TRBJ2-7	15	TRBV5-4	NA	CASSLAGTGFYEQYF	TGTGCCAGCAGCTTGGCCGGGACAGGGTTCTACGAGCAGTACTTC
NA	TRBJ1-1	13	TRBV5-1	NA	CASSLFSNTEAFF	TGCGCCAGCAGCTTGTTTTCTAACACTGAAGCTTTCTTT
NA	TRBJ1-4	14	TRBV5-1	NA	CASSLFQLNEKLFF	TGCGCCAGCAGCTTATTTCAACTTAATGAAAAACTGTTTTTT
NA	TRBJ1-4	14	TRBV5-1	once	CASSLRQGGEKLFF	TGCGCCAGCAGCTTACGACAAGGAGGGGAAAAACTGTTTTTT
NA	TRBJ2-1	14	TRBV9	NA	CASSAGGSYNEQFF	TGTGCCAGCAGCGCCGGGGGATCTTACAATGAGCAGTTCTTC
NA	TRBJ1-6	13	TRBV6-2/TRBV6-3	once	CASSSVPNSPLHF	TGTGCCAGCAGCTCAGTCCCTAATTCACCCCTCCACTTT
NA	TRBJ1-2	11	TRBV20-1	NA	CSAARDYGYTF	TGCAGTGCTGCGAGGGATTATGGCTACACCTTC
TRBD1	TRBJ2-7	12	TRBV30	NA	CAWSVTGGEQYF	TGTGCCTGGAGTGTGACAGGGGGCGAGCAGTACTTC